This T cell receptor (beta chain) was identified during a study of blood T cells in healthy people across ages. About the research overall: Template switching recovered approximately one barcoded beta molecule for every two T cells.

Unmatched junction bases numbered 6, after V lost 4 bases and J lost 6 bases. Germline CDR1 SQVTM, CDR2 ANQGSEA. This CDR3 region has 13 residues. Sample-barcoded 5' priming and a J-beta primer mix drove a second PCR of 7 to 11 cycles. TCRdb re-called the 5' RACE reads through MiXCR, storing one row per CDR3 protein. Of around 500,000 distinct CDR3 sequences listed, around half were seen once; the top ten hold just under 25%. Overall study results and limits: CMV status of donors was not determined, possibly confounding expanded clonotype changes. Naive and antigen-experienced cells were not separated, limiting conclusive comparison. A roughly linear fall in TCR beta diversity per million T cells was seen with increasing age.

This clonotype was counted at least ten times. As yet, its antigen is unknown. Sequencing was performed on blood. The receptor's source is a man older than 75 in good health. The genes are TRBV29-1 and TRBJ2-3, with 8 bases matching TRBD1. The CDR3 bases are TGCAGCGTTGCCGGGACAGGTGGGGATACGCAGTATTTT. Protein product: CSVAGTGGDTQYF.